Listed here are 18 T cell receptor beta chains from one sample, sequenced in a study of T-cell memory formation after mild COVID-19. TCRdb analysed the 5' RACE reads with MiXCR anew, one entry per CDR3 protein. The sample contains about 57,000 distinct CDR3 sequences, 12% of which appear only once. The sequencing input was PBMCs or a T cell subset sorted from them (not recorded which). The source of these receptors is a man aged 18 to 29 who had mild COVID-19 (a few samples of this study predate the infection). Cell type and time point are not known.

The CDR3 DNA is TGTGCCTGGAGTGTACAGGGTGGAAACACCATATATTTT. Protein sequence: CAWSVQGGNTIYF. V and J are TRBV30 and TRBJ1-3; perhaps TRBD1 as D (6 bases). The germline gives CDR1 GTSNPN, CDR2 SVGIG (reference sequence). This CDR3 contains 13 residues. Trimming removed 0 bases at V and 3 bases at J, with 6 bases between. The complete variable domain, with remaining parts taken from reference TRBV30 and TRBJ1-3, reads SQTIHQWPATLVQPVGSPLSLECTVEGTSNPNLYWYRQAAGRGLQLLFYSVGIGQISSEVPQNLSASRPQDRQFILSSKKLLLSDSGFYLCAWSVQGGNTIYFGEGSWLTVV.

This clonotype was seen many times. This sequence joins TRBV5-1 and TRBJ1-2; D remains unclear. Germline CDR1 SGHRS, CDR2 YFSETQ. Trimming cost V 4 bases and J 4 bases, with 17 bases left between them. This CDR3 has 15 amino acids. CDR3 sequence reads: CASSPREALSYGYTF. The CDR3 DNA sequence: TGCGCCAGCAGCCCAAGAGAGGCCCTGAGCTATGGCTACACCTTC.

This clonotype has a count of ten or more. The chain uses TRBV20-1 and TRBJ2-5; perhaps TRBD1 as D (6 bases). This CDR3 has 16 amino acids. V was cut by 5 bases and J by 2 bases, with 21 bases left in between. The germline CDR1 and CDR2 sequences are DFQATT and SNEGSKA (reference sequence). The CDR3 DNA reads TGCAGTGCTCTACCAGCCAGGGGCCACAGACAAGAGACCCAGTACTTC. Translated: CSALPARGHRQETQYF.

This clonotype was seen at least ten times. The gene calls are TRBV20-1 and TRBJ1-3; possible D gene TRBD1, 6 bases. V shed 4 bases and J shed 0 bases, with 10 bases lying between them. The germline V gene encodes CDR1 DFQATT and CDR2 SNEGSKA (reference sequence). CDR3 size: 14 residues. The CDR3 loop is CSAKDRTSGNTIYF. The CDR3 region has the DNA TGCAGTGCTAAAGACAGGACCTCTGGAAACACCATATATTTT.

This clonotype was detected a few times. The rearrangement links TRBV9 to TRBJ1-2, with D unresolved. The CDR3 extends over 14 amino acids. Germline V gene sequence: CDR1 SGDLS, CDR2 YYNGEE. With 4 bases removed from V and 6 bases from J, the gap between germline ends came to 16 bases. This CDR3 is CASSRDDTRDGYTF. The DNA of the CDR3 is TGTGCCAGCAGCCGAGATGACACGCGGGATGGCTACACCTTC.

The chain combines TRBV10-3 with TRBJ2-2, with 7 bases lining up with TRBD2. The germline gives CDR1 ENHRY, CDR2 SYGVKD. V was clipped by 8 bases and J by 0 bases; unmatched bases: 6. The CDR3 has 15 residues. DNA of the CDR3: TGTGCCATCGGTCGGGGAGGGTCGAACACCGGGGAGCTGTTTTTT. As protein: CAIGRGGSNTGELFF.

The rearrangement links TRBV24-1 to TRBJ1-2, with D maybe TRBD1 (5 bases). Trimming pared 3 bases from V and 0 bases from J, leaving 13 bases between. The V gene's germline CDR1 is KGHDR and CDR2 SFDVKD. This CDR3 has 16 residues. For the CDR3, the DNA is TGTGCCACCAGTGATGCCGGGACGGCTTCTAACTATGGCTACACCTTC. Translation gives CATSDAGTASNYGYTF.

The genes are TRBV25-1 and TRBJ2-7; D may be TRBD1 (6 bases). The CDR3 covers 14 residues. The V gene lost 2 bases and the J gene lost 4 bases, with 12 bases spanning the gap. Germline CDR1 and CDR2: MGHDK and SYGVNS. DNA of the CDR3: TGTGCCAGCAGTGAACCAGGGGTCGGGTACGAGCAGTACTTC. It encodes CASSEPGVGYEQYF.

This clonotype has a handful of counts. The chain has TRBV2 and TRBJ2-2; TRBD2 agrees at 7 bases. V shed 5 bases and J 5 bases; nucleotides not matched to a gene: 5. CDR1 is SNHLY and CDR2 is FYNNEI in the germline V gene. The CDR3 sequence is 14 residues long. CDR3 in amino acids: CASSRDYQTGELFF. The CDR3 DNA follows: TGTGCCAGCAGTCGGGACTACCAGACCGGGGAGCTGTTTTTT.

This clonotype appeared a few times. The chain joins TRBV7-2 to TRBJ2-7; no clear D. Trimming took off 7 bases at V and 0 bases at J, with 13 bases between the two ends. Germline lookup yields CDR1 SGHTA and CDR2 FQGNSA. The CDR3 has 14 amino acids. In DNA, the CDR3 is TGTGCCAGCACCAGGAACTCCTACTCCTACGAGCAGTACTTC. This sequence encodes CASTRNSYSYEQYF.

This chain links TRBV11-2 with TRBJ1-3; D gene unclear. CDR3 size: 16 residues. The V end lost 0 bases, the J end lost 0 bases, and 9 bases lay between the germline ends. Germline values: CDR1 SGHAT, CDR2 FQNNGV. This CDR3 reads CASSLDIIGSGNTIYF. The CDR3 DNA reads as TGTGCCAGCAGCTTAGATATCATCGGCTCTGGAAACACCATATATTTT.

Ten or more counts support this clonotype. The chain combines TRBV4-2 with TRBJ2-7, with 10 positions matching TRBD2. Germline V CDR1 and CDR2: LGHNA, YNFKEQ. The CDR3 loop spans 15 amino acids. The junction had 3 bases not matched to a gene; V was cut back by 4 bases and J by 0 bases. The CDR3 reads CASSPERGGSYEQYF. The CDR3 DNA reads TGTGCCAGCAGCCCCGAGCGGGGGGGCTCCTACGAGCAGTACTTC.

This clonotype was seen only a few times. The J gene is TRBJ2-5, the V gene TRBV6-5, with TRBD1 matching 7 bases. Germline V lookup: CDR1 MNHEY, CDR2 SVGAGI. With V trimmed by 6 bases and J by 4 bases, 2 bases remained unmatched. The CDR3 contains 12 residues. For the CDR3, the DNA is TGTGCCAGCAGGTCAGGGGGAGAGACCCAGTACTTC. Its translation: CASRSGGETQYF.

The chain uses TRBV19 and TRBJ1-5; D is uncertain. Deletions cut 3 bases from V and 0 bases from J, with 9 bases between. CDR3 length equals 15 residues. Germline-derived CDR1 and CDR2 are LNHDA and SQIVND (reference sequence). For the CDR3, the DNA is TGTGCCAGTAGTATGGAGGCGTATAGCAATCAGCCCCAGCATTTT. Protein sequence: CASSMEAYSNQPQHF.

The chain is built from TRBV20-1 and TRBJ2-5; perhaps D is TRBD1 or TRBD2 (5 bases each). The CDR3 is 15 residues long. Germline V gene sequence: CDR1 DFQATT, CDR2 SNEGSKA (reference sequence). V was pared by 4 bases and J by 1 base, with 16 bases between. This CDR3 is CSANLGWGIQETQYF. CDR3 coding DNA: TGCAGTGCTAACCTGGGGTGGGGGATCCAAGAGACCCAGTACTTC.

This clonotype appeared once. Possible read error: a much larger clone is one base away. V is TRBV20-1 and J is TRBJ2-5; possible D gene TRBD1, 6 bases. The CDR3 totals 16 residues. Germline V gene sequence: CDR1 DFQATT, CDR2 SNEGSKA (reference sequence). The chain's CDR3 is CSALPARGHRQETKYF. In DNA form, the CDR3 reads TGCAGTGCTCTACCAGCCAGGGGCCACAGACAAGAGACCAAGTACTTC.

This clonotype was recorded only once. This rearrangement joins TRBV3-1 to TRBJ1-4, with D hard to call. CDR1 and CDR2 (germline): LGHDT, YNNKEL (reference sequence). V lost 2 bases, J lost 7 bases, and 8 bases lay in between. The CDR3 runs to 13 residues. The CDR3 coding sequence is TGTGCCAGCAGCCAACCCGGTACTGAAAAACTGTTTTTT. Protein product: CASSQPGTEKLFF.

By proportion, this clonotype is medium-sized. This chain connects TRBV5-1 to TRBJ2-2, with TRBD1 as a possible D gene (5 bases). There are 15 residues in the CDR3. V was cut by 0 bases and J by 2 bases, with 8 bases left in between. CDR1 is SGHRS and CDR2 is YFSETQ in the germline V gene. CDR3 region: CASSLGQFNTGELFF. CDR3 DNA sequence: TGCGCCAGCAGCTTGGGACAGTTTAACACCGGGGAGCTGTTTTTT.